One sample yielded the 21 T cell receptor beta chains listed below, sequenced in a study of cytomegalovirus exposure and HLA in healthy donors. Data came from immunoSEQ multiplex PCR; TCRdb stores just in-frame clones and leaves some out. The sample carries approximately 82,000 clones, roughly 96% recorded once. Material for sequencing was PBMCs. The receptors were sampled from a young woman in good health and CMV-seronegative.

The V and J genes are TRBV15 and TRBJ2-5; 9 bases match TRBD1. Trimming removed 4 bases from V and 4 bases from J; junction bases left unmatched: 7. The CDR3 extends over 15 amino acids. CDR1 and CDR2 from the germline V gene are LNHNV and YYDKDF (reference sequence). The CDR3 loop reads CATSTSTGGSETQYF. In DNA form, the CDR3 reads TGTGCCACCAGCACCTCCACAGGGGGCTCAGAGACCCAGTACTTC.

The rearrangement uses TRBV27 and TRBJ1-2; tentatively, D is TRBD1 (6 bases). Trimming left V 6 bases short and J 5 bases short, with 19 bases between. Germline CDR1 is MNHEY and CDR2 is SMNVEV (reference sequence). This CDR3 has 15 residues. In nucleotides, the CDR3 is TGTGCCAGCAGCACGACAGGCCGCGGGGGTTATGGCTACACCTTC. This encodes CASSTTGRGGYGYTF.

V usage is TRBV7-2 and J usage is TRBJ1-5; a possible D gene is TRBD1 (5 bases). V lost 6 bases and J lost 5, with 11 bases in between. This CDR3 contains 13 residues. The V gene's germline CDR1 is SGHTA and CDR2 FQGNSA. The CDR3 reads CASSKGSHQPQHF. Written as DNA, the CDR3 is TGTGCCAGCAGTAAGGGGTCCCATCAGCCCCAGCATTTT.

The chain has TRBV13 and TRBJ2-7; D perhaps matches TRBD1 (5 bases). Germline CDR1 and CDR2: PRHDT and FYEKMQ (reference sequence). Trimming removed 0 bases at V and 6 bases at J, with 6 bases between. The CDR3 runs to 12 residues. The CDR3 DNA is TGTGCCAGCAGCTTAGGGGGGCTCGAGCAGTACTTC. This sequence encodes CASSLGGLEQYF.

This clone came up once. This chain connects TRBV18 to TRBJ2-3, with 9 nucleotides matching TRBD1. The CDR3 extends over 15 amino acids. The trim removed 3 bases at V and 9 bases at J, leaving 10 bases unmatched. Germline-derived CDR1 and CDR2 are KGHSH and LQKENI. DNA for the CDR3: TGTGCCAGCTCACCCCGGGACAGGGATTCCGAGACGCAGTATTTT. This codes for CASSPRDRDSETQYF.

V gene TRBV7-9 combines with J gene TRBJ1-1; maybe TRBD1 (5 bases). The CDR3 sequence is 14 residues long. V shed 5 bases and J shed 1 base, with 11 bases lying between them. Germline V CDR1 and CDR2: SEHNR, FQNEAQ (reference sequence). The CDR3 nucleotides are TGTGCCAGCAGCAAAGGACATCCGAACACTGAAGCTTTCTTT. Translating it yields CASSKGHPNTEAFF.

This rearrangement joins TRBV19 to TRBJ2-2; D call uncertain. Between the trimmed V and J ends, which lost 0 bases and 1 base, there was a span of 9 bases. Germline V CDR1 and CDR2: LNHDA, SQIVND (reference sequence). This CDR3 is built from 16 residues. The CDR3 reads CASSIERYMNTGELFF. The CDR3 coding sequence is TGTGCCAGTAGTATAGAAAGATACATGAACACCGGGGAGCTGTTTTTT.

This clone has only one observation. The V and J genes are TRBV6-5 and TRBJ2-1; weak D call: TRBD1 (5 bases). The CDR3 runs 14 residues. V lost 5 bases and J lost 8, with 16 bases in between. Per germline, CDR1 MNHEY and CDR2 SVGAGI. The CDR3: CASSRGQGKDEQFF. The CDR3 DNA reads as TGTGCCAGCAGTCGCGGACAAGGGAAGGATGAGCAGTTCTTC.

J is TRBJ2-7 and V is TRBV20-1; TRBD1 might be the D (5 bases). The V and J ends lost 4 bases and 5 bases respectively, with 9 bases between them. The V gene's germline CDR1 is DFQATT and CDR2 SNEGSKA (reference sequence). The CDR3 spans 11 residues. The CDR3 region is CSATRVDEQYF. The CDR3 DNA is TGCAGTGCTACCAGGGTCGACGAGCAGTACTTC.

V and J are TRBV5-1 and TRBJ2-3; D is possibly TRBD1 (5 bases). This CDR3 has 16 amino acids. V lost 0 bases and J lost 1, with 12 bases in between. Germline V gives CDR1 SGHRS, CDR2 YFSETQ. CDR3 protein: CASSLGGSPRTDTQYF. In DNA, the CDR3 is TGCGCCAGCAGCTTGGGGGGCAGCCCCCGCACAGATACGCAGTATTTT.

This chain links TRBV5-1 with TRBJ2-5; a weak D match, TRBD1 (6 bases). This CDR3 has 14 amino acids. Looked up from germline, CDR1 is SGHRS and CDR2 is YFSETQ. Trimming removed 3 bases from V and 0 bases from J, with 9 bases in between. In DNA form, the CDR3 reads TGCGCCAGCAGCTCACAGGGACACCAAGAGACCCAGTACTTC. Amino acid sequence: CASSSQGHQETQYF.

This chain connects TRBV2 to TRBJ2-3, with 7 positions matching TRBD2. The ends lost 10 bases at V and 2 bases at J; junction bases unmatched: 3. Germline V gene sequence: CDR1 SNHLY, CDR2 FYNNEI. This CDR3 is built from 12 residues. CDR3 coding DNA: TGTGCCACCAGCGGGGACACAGATACGCAGTATTTT. Encoded protein: CATSGDTDTQYF.

The chain is built from TRBV7-9 and TRBJ2-7, with 9 nucleotides matching TRBD1. The CDR3 totals 14 residues. Unmatched junction bases numbered 4, after V lost 2 bases and J lost 5 bases. Germline V gene data show CDR1 as SEHNR and CDR2 as FQNEAQ (reference sequence). The DNA for the CDR3 is TGTGCCAGCAGCTTAAGGACAGGGGAGGACGAGCAGTACTTC. This gives the protein CASSLRTGEDEQYF.

This chain uses TRBV7-9 with TRBJ2-4; D gene uncertain. Germline CDR1 reads SEHNR; CDR2 reads FQNEAQ (reference sequence). The V end was cut by 0 bases, the J end by 0 bases, with 9 bases between. The CDR3 runs to 16 residues. The CDR3 reads CASSLAGSIAKNIQYF. The CDR3 DNA reads TGTGCCAGCAGCTTAGCTGGTAGTATAGCCAAAAACATTCAGTACTTC.

The rearrangement joins TRBV25-1 to TRBJ1-2; 10 bases align to TRBD1. Germline V gives CDR1 MGHDK, CDR2 SYGVNS. J was trimmed by 6 bases and V by 3 bases; bases with no gene match: 7. The CDR3 runs to 15 residues. The CDR3 nucleotides are TGTGCCAGCAGTGAGGGGACAGGGGCAAGTCATGGCTACACCTTC. It encodes CASSEGTGASHGYTF.

This clone was seen only once. The V gene is TRBV5-6, the J gene TRBJ2-4; no definite D call. Deletions cut 4 bases from V and 0 bases from J, with 5 bases between. The CDR3 is made up of 13 amino acids. The germline V gene has CDR1 SGHDT and CDR2 YYEEEE. The CDR3 DNA follows: TGTGCCAGCAGCCTAGTAGCCAAAAACATTCAGTACTTC. This encodes CASSLVAKNIQYF.

The rearrangement joins TRBV5-6 to TRBJ1-6, with 7 bases matching TRBD1. This CDR3 contains 14 residues. Germline lookup yields CDR1 SGHDT and CDR2 YYEEEE. V gave up 4 bases and J gave up 7 bases; unmatched junction bases: 5. CDR3 in DNA: TGTGCCAGCAGCCAGGGACAGTTGAATTCACCCCTCCACTTT. Protein: CASSQGQLNSPLHF.

The chain uses TRBV14 and TRBJ1-1; 8 nucleotides line up with TRBD1. The trim removed 0 bases at V and 7 bases at J, leaving 10 bases unmatched. This CDR3 is built from 16 residues. Germline V gene data show CDR1 as SGHDN and CDR2 as FVKESK. The CDR3 nucleotides are TGTGCCAGCAGCCAAGATCCCCTCTGGACAGGGTATGAAGCTTTCTTT. Its protein is CASSQDPLWTGYEAFF.

The J gene is TRBJ1-1, the V gene TRBV5-6; D unresolved. The CDR3 length is 16 residues. Germline V gene lookup returns CDR1 SGHDT and CDR2 YYEEEE. The V end was cut by 1 base, the J end by 4 bases, with 17 bases between. The CDR3 spells CASSLQIEGVTTEAFF. CDR3 bases: TGTGCCAGCAGCTTGCAGATCGAGGGTGTGACCACTGAAGCTTTCTTT.

The gene calls are TRBV18 and TRBJ1-4; D is uncertain. Trimming shortened V by 3 bases and J by 0 bases, and 5 bases separated the two germline ends. CDR3 length: 14 residues. Germline V gene sequence: CDR1 KGHSH, CDR2 LQKENI. Here the CDR3 DNA reads TGTGCCAGCTCACCCAGATCAACTAATGAAAAACTGTTTTTT. Its protein is CASSPRSTNEKLFF. Full variable domain (missing parts from reference TRBV18 and TRBJ1-4): NAGVMQNPRHLVRRRGQEARLRCSPMKGHSHVYWYRQLPEEGLKFMVYLQKENIIDESGMPKERFSAEFPKEGPSILRIQQVVRGDSAAYFCASSPRSTNEKLFFGSGTQLSVL.

This chain uses TRBV9 with TRBJ1-1, with 7 bases lining up with TRBD1. The CDR3 contains 14 residues. CDR1 is SGDLS, CDR2 YYNGEE, per germline. Germline trimming cut 4 bases from V and 4 bases from J; bases unmatched to any gene: 7. In DNA, the CDR3 is TGTGCCAGCAGCTTTCAGGGGGAAGGCACTGAAGCTTTCTTT. The encoded protein is CASSFQGEGTEAFF.